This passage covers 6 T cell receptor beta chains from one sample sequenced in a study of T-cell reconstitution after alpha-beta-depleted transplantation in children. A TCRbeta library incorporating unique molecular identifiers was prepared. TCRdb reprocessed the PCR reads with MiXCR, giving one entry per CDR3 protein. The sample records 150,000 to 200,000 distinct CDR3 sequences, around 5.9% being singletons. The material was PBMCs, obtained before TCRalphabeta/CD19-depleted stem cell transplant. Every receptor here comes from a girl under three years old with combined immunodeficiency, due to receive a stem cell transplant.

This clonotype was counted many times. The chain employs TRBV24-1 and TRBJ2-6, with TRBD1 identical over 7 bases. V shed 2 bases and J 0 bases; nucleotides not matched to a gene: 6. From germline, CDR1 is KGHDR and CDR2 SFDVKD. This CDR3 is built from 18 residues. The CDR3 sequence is CATSDYPGQYSGANVLTF. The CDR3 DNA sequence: TGTGCCACCAGTGATTACCCGGGACAGTACTCTGGGGCCAACGTCCTGACTTTC.

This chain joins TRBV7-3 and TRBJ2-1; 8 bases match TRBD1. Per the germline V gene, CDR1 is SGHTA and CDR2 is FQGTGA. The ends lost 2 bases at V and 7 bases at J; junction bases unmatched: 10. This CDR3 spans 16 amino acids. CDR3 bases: TGTGCCAGCAGCTTAGGTCGAGACAGGGGTGAAAATGAGCAGTTCTTC. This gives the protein CASSLGRDRGENEQFF.

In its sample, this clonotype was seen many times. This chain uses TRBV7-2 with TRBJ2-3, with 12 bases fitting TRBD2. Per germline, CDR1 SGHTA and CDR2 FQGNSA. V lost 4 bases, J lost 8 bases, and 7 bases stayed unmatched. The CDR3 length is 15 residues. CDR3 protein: CASSWTSGTQTTQYF. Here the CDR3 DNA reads TGTGCCAGCAGCTGGACTAGCGGGACGCAGACTACGCAGTATTTT.

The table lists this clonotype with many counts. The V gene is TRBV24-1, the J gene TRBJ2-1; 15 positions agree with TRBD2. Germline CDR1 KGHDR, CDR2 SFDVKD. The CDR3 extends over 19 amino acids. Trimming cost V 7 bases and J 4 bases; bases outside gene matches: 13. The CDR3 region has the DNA TGTGCCACCAGAACCGGGACTAGCGGGGGGTACCTGGCATACAATGAGCAGTTCTTC. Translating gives CATRTGTSGGYLAYNEQFF.

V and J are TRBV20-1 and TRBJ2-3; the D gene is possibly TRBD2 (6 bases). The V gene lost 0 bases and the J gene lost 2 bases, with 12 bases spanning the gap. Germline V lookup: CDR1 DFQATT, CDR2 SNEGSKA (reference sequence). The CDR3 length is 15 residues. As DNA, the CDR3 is TGCAGTGCTAGAGATCTTAGCGGCTTCACAGATACGCAGTATTTT. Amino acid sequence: CSARDLSGFTDTQYF.

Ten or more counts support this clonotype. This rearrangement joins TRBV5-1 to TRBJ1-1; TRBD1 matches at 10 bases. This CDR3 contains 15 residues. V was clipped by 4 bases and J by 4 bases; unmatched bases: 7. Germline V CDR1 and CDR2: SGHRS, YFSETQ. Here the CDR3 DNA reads TGCGCCAGCAGCGACGGGGACAGGGGAGGCACTGAAGCTTTCTTT. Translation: CASSDGDRGGTEAFF.